These 19 T cell receptor beta chains came from one sample sequenced in a study of breast tumors, draining lymph nodes, adjacent tissues. Samples came from axillary lymph nodes draining the breast cancer. TCRdb fed the multiplex PCR reads into MiXCR, producing one record per CDR3 protein. Here the sample spans some 230,000 distinct CDR3 sequences, under 35% being singletons. Sequencing was done on a sample of axillary lymph node tissue. Receptor source: a female donor with breast cancer. Some clones in this sample may be carry-over from other donors' samples.

As regards this clonotype: No DNA is shown, since the ends of the CDR3 on it are uncertain; the CDR3 is the one TCRdb lists. The chain links TRBV7-9 to TRBJ1-3; the table names TRBD1, a call not compared with the DNA. Germline CDR1 reads SEHNR; CDR2 reads FQNEAQ (reference sequence). From its first to its last residue, the CDR3 has 23 amino acids. CDR3 sequence reads: CASSFYICSARRGGESSGNTIYF.

This chain joins TRBV12-5 and TRBJ2-2; D possibly corresponds to TRBD2 (5 bases). The germline V and J ends were trimmed by 3 bases and 5 bases, with 10 bases remaining between them. This CDR3 has 14 amino acids. Germline V gene sequence: CDR1 LGHNT, CDR2 FRNRAP. CDR3: CASGFDGKTGELFF. Here the CDR3 DNA reads TGTGCTAGTGGTTTTGACGGGAAAACCGGGGAGCTGTTTTTT.

This clonotype occurred many times. The chain joins TRBV25-1 to TRBJ2-5; possible D gene TRBD1, 5 bases. The V gene's germline CDR1 is MGHDK and CDR2 SYGVNS. Trimming left V 1 base short and J 3 bases short, with 18 bases between. This CDR3 region has 17 residues. The CDR3 DNA follows: TGTGCCAGCAGTGAATCCCTTAGCAGGGCCTTGAAAGAGACCCAGTACTTC. The encoded protein is CASSESLSRALKETQYF.

The chain couples TRBV5-5 to TRBJ2-1; 7 bases line up with TRBD2. The length of the CDR3 is 17 residues. CDR1 is SGHKS and CDR2 is YYEKEE in the germline V gene (reference sequence). The trim removed 2 bases at V and 2 bases at J, leaving 10 bases unmatched. The DNA for the CDR3 is TGTGCCAGCAGCTTTGGGTTACTAGGACTAGCCTACAATGAGCAGTTCTTC. Translation gives CASSFGLLGLAYNEQFF.

The rearrangement joins TRBV24-1 to TRBJ1-6; D unresolved. This CDR3 has 12 amino acids. The germline V gene has CDR1 KGHDR and CDR2 SFDVKD. The V gene lost 11 bases and the J gene lost 10 bases, with 14 bases spanning the gap. CDR3 loop: CASSLGRSPLHF. The CDR3 region has the DNA TGTGCCAGCAGCTTAGGAAGATCACCCCTCCACTTT.

This chain joins TRBV7-8 and TRBJ2-1, with D perhaps matching TRBD1 (6 bases). The V gene's germline CDR1 is SGHVS and CDR2 FQNEAQ. The CDR3 spans 17 residues. V lost 5 bases to trimming and J lost 0 bases, with 17 bases between them. CDR3 protein: CASSPDATGSSYNEQFF. CDR3 bases: TGTGCCAGCAGCCCCGACGCAACAGGGAGCTCCTACAATGAGCAGTTCTTC.

Ten or more counts support this clonotype. The rearrangement links TRBV7-2 to TRBJ2-3; 11 bases fit TRBD2. Germline V gene lookup returns CDR1 SGHTA and CDR2 FQGNSA. Unmatched junction bases numbered 7, after V lost 5 bases and J lost 3 bases. The CDR3 runs 16 residues. DNA for the CDR3: TGTGCCAGCAGCCCGGATAGCGGGGGGGTTACAGATACGCAGTATTTT. This translates into CASSPDSGGVTDTQYF.

The chain is built from TRBV14 and TRBJ1-1; 7 bases are a match to TRBD1. The CDR3 sequence is 13 residues long. In germline, CDR1 is SGHDN, CDR2 FVKESK. Trimming at V came to 5 bases and at J to 4 bases, leaving 4 bases not matched to a gene. This CDR3 is CASSSQGFTEAFF. As DNA, the CDR3 is TGTGCCAGCAGCTCACAGGGGTTCACTGAAGCTTTCTTT.

This clonotype has ten or more counts. V and J are TRBV5-5 and TRBJ2-1; no clear D. The CDR3 extends over 15 amino acids. Germline V lookup: CDR1 SGHKS, CDR2 YYEKEE (reference sequence). Trimming took off 4 bases at V and 6 bases at J, with 17 bases between the two ends. The CDR3 DNA sequence: TGTGCCAGCAGCCTGGCTGGGCTCACGGGCAATGAGCAGTTCTTC. Translation gives CASSLAGLTGNEQFF.

V gene TRBV6-1 combines with J gene TRBJ1-2; 7 bases agree with TRBD1. The V segment lost 6 bases and the J segment 5 bases; nucleotides outside the gene matches: 9. The CDR3 totals 14 residues. CDR1 and CDR2 (germline): MNHNS, SASEGT. CDR3 DNA sequence: TGTGCCAGCAGGTCGCTTACAGGGGAATATGGCTACACCTTC. This codes for CASRSLTGEYGYTF.

The genes are TRBV5-5 and TRBJ2-7; 7 bases are a match to TRBD2. Trimming at V came to 4 bases and at J to 4 bases, leaving 11 bases not matched to a gene. Germline V CDR1 and CDR2: SGHKS, YYEKEE (reference sequence). The CDR3 is 15 residues long. The CDR3 sequence is CASSADAGDRYEQYF. DNA of the CDR3: TGTGCCAGCAGCGCGGACGCGGGGGATAGATACGAGCAGTACTTC.

Ten or more counts support this clonotype. The rearrangement links TRBV24-1 to TRBJ2-3; 9 bases align to TRBD1. The CDR3 length is 16 residues. After removal of 2 bases from V and 3 bases from J, the junction contained 5 bases not matched to a gene. The germline V gene has CDR1 KGHDR and CDR2 SFDVKD. This CDR3 reads CATSDSGTGLTDTQYF. CDR3 nucleotide sequence: TGTGCCACCAGTGATTCCGGGACAGGGTTGACAGATACGCAGTATTTT.

This clonotype was seen ten or more times. J is TRBJ2-7 and V is TRBV5-1, with 9 bases fitting TRBD1. Germline CDR1 reads SGHRS; CDR2 reads YFSETQ. The length of the CDR3 is 14 residues. The trim removed 4 bases at V and 7 bases at J, leaving 9 bases unmatched. CDR3 in amino acids: CASSSRTGDGEQYF. The CDR3 nucleotides are TGCGCCAGCAGCAGCCGGACAGGGGATGGAGAGCAGTACTTC.

This clonotype was counted at least ten times. The junction differs from germline at one of its ends, possibly a read error. V gene TRBV9 combines with J gene TRBJ2-1, with D perhaps TRBD2 (5 bases). In germline, CDR1 is SGDLS, CDR2 YYNGEE. There are 15 residues in the CDR3. In DNA form, the CDR3 reads TGTGCCAGCAGTTCAAAAGCGGTAACCTACGATGAGCAGTTCTTC. This sequence encodes CASSSKAVTYDEQFF.

The chain uses TRBV30 and TRBJ2-1, with unresolved D. Trimming stripped 5 bases from V and 4 bases from J, with 6 bases between. From germline, CDR1 is GTSNPN and CDR2 SVGIG (reference sequence). The CDR3 is 11 amino acids. CDR3 nucleotide sequence: TGTGCCTGGGGGCAGTACAATGAGCAGTTCTTC. Translating it yields CAWGQYNEQFF.

On this clonotype itself: An end of the junction differs from the germline gene, which may be a read error. This chain connects TRBV9 to TRBJ2-6, with D perhaps TRBD1 or TRBD2 (6 bases each). In germline, CDR1 is SGDLS, CDR2 YYNGEE. The CDR3 sequence is 17 residues long. CDR3 nucleotides: TGTGCCAGCAGCGTAGCACTAGGGGGGACCGGGGCCACCGTCCTGACTTTC. Translated, it gives CASSVALGGTGATVLTF. The full variable domain, in which reference TRBV9 and TRBJ2-6 provide the parts outside the CDR3, is DSGVTQTPKHLITATGQRVTLRCSPRSGDLSVYWYQQSLDQGLQFLIQYYNGEERAKGNILERFSAQQFPDLHSELNLSSLELGDSALYFCASSVALGGTGATVLTFGAGSRLTVL.

This clonotype was detected many times. The chain has TRBV14 and TRBJ2-1; the match to TRBD2 covers 9 bases. Trimming at V came to 1 base and at J to 11 bases, leaving 12 bases not matched to a gene. Germline V CDR1 and CDR2: SGHDN, FVKESK. This CDR3 comprises 16 residues. The CDR3 region is CASSQGILAGFGKQFF. The DNA of the CDR3 is TGTGCCAGCAGCCAAGGAATCCTAGCGGGGTTCGGGAAGCAGTTCTTC.

The chain is built from TRBV18 and TRBJ1-4; no reliable D call. The germline V and J ends were trimmed by 6 bases and 0 bases, with 14 bases remaining between them. CDR1 and CDR2 from the germline V gene are KGHSH and LQKENI. The CDR3 loop spans 16 amino acids. In DNA, the CDR3 is TGTGCCAGCTCCCCGAGTCTCGATCCAACTAATGAAAAACTGTTTTTT. Residues: CASSPSLDPTNEKLFF.

This clonotype was recorded many times. This rearrangement joins TRBV5-4 to TRBJ1-2; TRBD1 aligns across 9 bases. CDR3 size: 15 residues. V lost 0 bases and J lost 3; bases outside the gene matches: 3. Per the germline V gene, CDR1 is SGHNT and CDR2 is YYREEE (reference sequence). The CDR3 DNA reads as TGTGCCAGCAGCTTGGCCGGACAGGGGTACTATGGCTACACCTTC. Protein: CASSLAGQGYYGYTF.